The TCR beta chain under discussion was sequenced for a study of blood T cell repertoires in COVID-19. Study summary: COVID-19 samples collected from the United States, Italy and Spain covered acute and convalescent phases. In each case, the material was cDNA or gDNA derived from T cells, B-cell-depleted T cells, or PBMCs.

Profiling relied on immunoSEQ multiplex PCR, and the TCRdb table lists in-frame clones only, not all of them. The sample contains 190,000 or so clones, 88% of which appear only once. With V trimmed by 3 bases and J by 9 bases, 7 bases remained unmatched. The CDR3 is 14 residues long. Germline V gives CDR1 DFQATT, CDR2 SNEGSKA (reference sequence). Sequences were obtained from peripheral blood. The sequence was obtained from a woman in her 30s with acute or convalescent COVID-19. V usage is TRBV20-1 and J usage is TRBJ2-1; 11 bases align to TRBD1. This CDR3 is CSASVGQGVSEQFF. CDR3 coding DNA: TGCAGTGCTAGTGTGGGACAGGGGGTCAGTGAGCAGTTCTTC.